This note documents a single T cell receptor (beta chain) sequence. Its antigen remains unidentified. A single record per CDR3 protein comes from TCRdb applying MiXCR to the RT-PCR reads. The sample consists of approximately 20,000 distinct CDR3 sequences, around two thirds of them appearing once. This sample is part of a study of yellow fever vaccine responses in identical twins. The study's findings and limits: Twins' vaccine T cell response reportedly gave the appearance of partial convergence and partial personalization.

This CDR3 region has 15 residues. The V and J ends lost 3 bases and 4 bases, in that order; junction bases with no gene match: 7. Germline V gene data show CDR1 as DFQATT and CDR2 as SNEGSKA (reference sequence). The clonotype comes from a woman in her late teens or twenties who received the yellow fever vaccine. This specimen was T cells from blood (PBMCs), unsorted or a sorted subset (not recorded which), taken before or after yellow fever vaccination (not recorded which). This sequence joins TRBV20-1 and TRBJ1-3; 9 bases map to TRBD1. DNA for the CDR3: TGCAGTGCTAGTACCGGGACAGGGTGGGGAAACACCATATATTTT. Protein: CSASTGTGWGNTIYF.